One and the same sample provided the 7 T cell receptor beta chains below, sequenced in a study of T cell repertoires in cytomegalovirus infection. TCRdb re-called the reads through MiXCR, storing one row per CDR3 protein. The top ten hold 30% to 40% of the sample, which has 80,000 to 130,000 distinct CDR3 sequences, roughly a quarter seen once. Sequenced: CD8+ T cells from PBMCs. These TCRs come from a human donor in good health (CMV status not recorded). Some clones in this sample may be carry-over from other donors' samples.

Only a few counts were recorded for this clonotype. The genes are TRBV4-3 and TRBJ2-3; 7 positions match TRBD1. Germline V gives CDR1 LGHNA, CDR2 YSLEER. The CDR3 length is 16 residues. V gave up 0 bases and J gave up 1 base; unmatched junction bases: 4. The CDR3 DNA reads TGCGCCAGCAGCCAAGATGAGCAGGGGGGCACAGATACGCAGTATTTT. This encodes CASSQDEQGGTDTQYF.

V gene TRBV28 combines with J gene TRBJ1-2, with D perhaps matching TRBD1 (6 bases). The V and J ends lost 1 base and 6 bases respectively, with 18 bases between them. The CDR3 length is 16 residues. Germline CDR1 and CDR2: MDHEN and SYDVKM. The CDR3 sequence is CASSLLASGARDGYTF. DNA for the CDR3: TGTGCCAGCAGTTTATTAGCCTCGGGGGCGCGTGATGGCTACACCTTC.

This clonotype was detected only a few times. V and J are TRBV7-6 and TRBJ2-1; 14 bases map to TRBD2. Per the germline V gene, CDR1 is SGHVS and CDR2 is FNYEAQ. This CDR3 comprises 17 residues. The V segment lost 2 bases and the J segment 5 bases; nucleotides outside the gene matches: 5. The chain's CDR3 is CASSLRGLAGEDNEQFF. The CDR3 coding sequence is TGTGCCAGCAGCTTACGGGGACTAGCGGGAGAAGACAATGAGCAGTTCTTC.

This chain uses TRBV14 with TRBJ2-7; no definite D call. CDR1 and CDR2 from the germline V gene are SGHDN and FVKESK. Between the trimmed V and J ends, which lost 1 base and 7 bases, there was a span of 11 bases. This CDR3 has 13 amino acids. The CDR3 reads CASSQGDGVEQYF. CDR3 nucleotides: TGTGCCAGCAGCCAAGGCGATGGGGTGGAGCAGTACTTC.

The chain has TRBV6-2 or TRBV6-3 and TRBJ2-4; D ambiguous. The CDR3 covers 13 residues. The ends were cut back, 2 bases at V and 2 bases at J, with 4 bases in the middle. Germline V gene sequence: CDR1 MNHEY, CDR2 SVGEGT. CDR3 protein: CASSYGSKNIQYF. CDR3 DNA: TGTGCCAGCAGTTACGGTTCCAAAAACATTCAGTACTTC.

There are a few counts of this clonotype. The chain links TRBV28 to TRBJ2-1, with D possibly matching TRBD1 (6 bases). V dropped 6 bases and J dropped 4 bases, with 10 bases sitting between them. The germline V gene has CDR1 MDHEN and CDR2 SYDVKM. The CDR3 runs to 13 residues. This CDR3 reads CASRLTGYNEQFF. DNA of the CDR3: TGTGCCAGCAGACTAACAGGGTACAATGAGCAGTTCTTC.

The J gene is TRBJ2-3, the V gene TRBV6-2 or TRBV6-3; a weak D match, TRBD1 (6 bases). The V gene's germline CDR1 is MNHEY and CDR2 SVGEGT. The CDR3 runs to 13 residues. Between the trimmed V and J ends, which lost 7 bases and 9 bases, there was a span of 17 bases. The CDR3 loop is CASTQIQGKTQYF. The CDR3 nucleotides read TGTGCCAGCACCCAAATACAGGGCAAGACGCAGTATTTT.